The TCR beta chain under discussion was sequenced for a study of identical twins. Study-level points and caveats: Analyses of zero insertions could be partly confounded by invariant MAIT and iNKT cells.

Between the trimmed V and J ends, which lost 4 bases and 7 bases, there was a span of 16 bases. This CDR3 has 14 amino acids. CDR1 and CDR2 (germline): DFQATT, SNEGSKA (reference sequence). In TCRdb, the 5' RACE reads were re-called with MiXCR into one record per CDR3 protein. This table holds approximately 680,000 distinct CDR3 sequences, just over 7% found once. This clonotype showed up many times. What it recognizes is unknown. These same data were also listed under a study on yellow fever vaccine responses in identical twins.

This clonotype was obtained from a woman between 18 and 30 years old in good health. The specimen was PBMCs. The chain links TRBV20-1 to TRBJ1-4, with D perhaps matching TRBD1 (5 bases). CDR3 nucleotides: TGCAGTGCTACCTCCCGGGGCTGGGGTGAAAAACTGTTTTTT. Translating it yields CSATSRGWGEKLFF.